This T cell receptor beta chain was profiled in a study of radiotherapy plus CTLA-4 blockade in lung cancer. V was shortened by 6 bases and J by 2 bases, with 8 bases between the two germline ends. The CDR3 sequence is 14 residues long. CDR1 and CDR2 (germline): LNHDA, SQIVND (reference sequence). The table came from immunoSEQ multiplex PCR; TCRdb's copy has only in-frame clones and leaves some out. The table has about 86,000 clones, roughly four fifths seen once. The clonotype comes from a human donor with non-small cell lung cancer who had stable disease on radiotherapy plus ipilimumab. The chain is built from TRBV19 and TRBJ2-6; D perhaps matches TRBD1 (5 bases). The material sequenced was peripheral blood, taken from a patient treated with radiotherapy plus ipilimumab. DNA for the CDR3: TGTGCCAGTAGCCAGGGAACTGGGGCCAACGTCCTGACTTTC. Its translation is CASSQGTGANVLTF.